This TCR beta chain is drawn from a study of blood T cell repertoires in COVID-19. For the study at large: Sites in the United States, Italy and Spain provided acute and convalescent COVID-19 samples. Nucleic acid was either cDNA or gDNA, and it came from T cells, B-cell-depleted T cells, or PBMCs.

Germline assignment: CDR1 MNHEY and CDR2 SMNVEV (reference sequence). Trimming took 0 bases from V and 7 from J; bases not matched to a gene: 9. This CDR3 contains 16 residues. Under the authors' procedure: Using reference gene primer amplification, nucleated cell counts were estimated. Sequenced by immunoSEQ multiplex PCR; TCRdb stores in-frame clones only, minus some. That table gives V, J and clone size, and the DNA gave D and trimming. This table holds 350,000 to 400,000 clones, around 89% found once. The clonotype originates from a man between 18 and 35 years old with active or convalescent COVID-19. The rearrangement joins TRBV27 to TRBJ2-5; 9 positions match TRBD2. The specimen sequenced was peripheral blood. CDR3 coding DNA: TGTGCCAGCAGTTTATCAGTAGCGGGGGACCTTTTGACCCAGTACTTC. Translating it yields CASSLSVAGDLLTQYF.